The text below deals with one T cell receptor beta chain. The data were produced by immunoSEQ multiplex PCR, yet TCRdb's version contains in-frame clones alone and is incomplete. The sample contains tens of thousands of clones, about 83% of which appear only once. Trimming removed 4 bases from V and 10 bases from J, with 8 bases in between. This CDR3 has 11 residues. Germline-derived CDR1 and CDR2 are LNHDA and SQIVND (reference sequence). These data are taken from a study of blood T cell repertoires in COVID-19. The sequence derives from a man aged 65 to 79 with COVID-19, enrolled during active disease. The specimen was peripheral blood. This chain uses TRBV19 with TRBJ2-1; maybe TRBD1 (6 bases). CDR3: CASSSRGEQFF. CDR3 DNA sequence: TGTGCCAGTAGTAGCAGGGGAGAGCAGTTCTTC. Looking up the rest from reference TRBV19 and TRBJ2-1 gives the full variable domain: DGGITQSPKYLFRKEGQNVTLSCEQNLNHDAMYWYRQDPGQGLRLIYYSQIVNDFQKGDIAEGYSVSREKKESFPLTVTSAQKNPTAFYLCASSSRGEQFFGPGTRLTVL.